This T cell receptor beta chain comes out of a study of cytomegalovirus exposure and HLA in healthy donors. General observations from the study: The classifier reportedly diagnosed cytomegalovirus status with high sensitivity and specificity.

With 60 Vbeta and 13 Jbeta primers, the PCR was carried out. Measured with immunoSEQ multiplex PCR; TCRdb has only the in-frame clones, and not every one. The sample has approximately 180,000 clones. On this clone itself: The antigen is unknown.

Germline CDR1 LNHDA, CDR2 SQIVND (reference sequence). Trimming took 7 bases from V and 5 from J; bases not matched to a gene: 8. The CDR3 length is 14 residues. J is TRBJ2-5 and V is TRBV19, with 9 bases aligning to TRBD1. The sequencing sample was made of PBMCs. This TCR came from a man younger than 40 in good health and CMV-seronegative. Here the CDR3 reads CASTHRGLEETQYF. For the CDR3, the DNA is TGTGCCAGTACCCACAGGGGGCTAGAGGAGACCCAGTACTTC.